The 13 T cell receptor beta chains in this list originate from one sample, sequenced in a study of blood T cell repertoires in COVID-19 (TCRdb year 2020). Library generation was performed with the immunoSEQ multiplex PCR assay. TCRdb limited this immuneACCESS table to in-frame rearrangements with V and J called. A share of clones is missing; checked studies link under half to unresolved V genes, and the rest is unexplained. The sample includes some 170,000 clones, with more than 60% observed a single time. Of the sample, about 3% is held by the ten largest clones. Sequenced input: peripheral blood. These receptor sequences come from a man in his 70s with acute or convalescent COVID-19.

Only a few counts were recorded for this clone. The genes are TRBV11-3 and TRBJ2-7; the match to TRBD1 covers 9 bases. Germline CDR1 and CDR2: SGHNT and YENEEA. With 5 bases clipped from V and 3 bases from J, the junction kept 8 bases outside the gene matches. The CDR3 consists of 15 residues. The CDR3 loop is CASSRPGQGLYEQYF. The CDR3 DNA is TGTGCCAGCAGCCGACCGGGACAGGGACTCTACGAGCAGTACTTC.

The V gene is TRBV7-2, the J gene TRBJ2-7; 11 bases map to TRBD1. The CDR3 is made up of 17 amino acids. Germline trimming cut 2 bases from V and 3 bases from J; bases unmatched to any gene: 9. Germline V gene sequence: CDR1 SGHTA, CDR2 FQGNSA. In DNA, the CDR3 is TGTGCCAGCAGCTTATCCCCCTGGACAGGGGGCTTCTACGAGCAGTACTTC. Protein product: CASSLSPWTGGFYEQYF. Full variable domain (missing parts from reference TRBV7-2 and TRBJ2-7): GAGVSQSPSNKVTEKGKDVELRCDPISGHTALYWYRQSLGQGLEFLIYFQGNSAPDKSGLPSDRFSAERTGGSVSTLTIQRTQQEDSAVYLCASSLSPWTGGFYEQYFGPGTRLTVT.

The J gene is TRBJ1-5, the V gene TRBV5-1; D gene uncertain. The CDR3 totals 12 residues. Trimming left V 4 bases short and J 14 bases short, with 16 bases between. Germline V gives CDR1 SGHRS, CDR2 YFSETQ. DNA of the CDR3: TGCGCCAGCAGCCCGGATGAGGTTTACGAGCATTTT. Residues: CASSPDEVYEHF.

J is TRBJ1-1 and V is TRBV6-5, with a tentative D call TRBD1 (6 bases). The CDR3 runs to 13 residues. Germline V gene sequence: CDR1 MNHEY, CDR2 SVGAGI. V was pared by 7 bases and J by 2 bases, with 11 bases between. CDR3 protein: CASIRDTNTEAFF. CDR3 coding DNA: TGTGCCAGCATCCGGGACACTAACACTGAAGCTTTCTTT.

The chain uses TRBV30 and TRBJ1-5, with D perhaps TRBD1 (5 bases). CDR3 length: 12 amino acids. V lost 3 bases and J lost 12, with 15 bases in between. CDR1 and CDR2 from the germline V gene are GTSNPN and SVGIG (reference sequence). The CDR3 loop reads CAWSASGEVQHF. The CDR3 DNA reads as TGTGCCTGGAGCGCGTCGGGGGAGGTCCAGCATTTT. Looking up the rest from reference TRBV30 and TRBJ1-5 gives the full variable domain: SQTIHQWPATLVQPVGSPLSLECTVEGTSNPNLYWYRQAAGRGLQLLFYSVGIGQISSEVPQNLSASRPQDRQFILSSKKLLLSDSGFYLCAWSASGEVQHFGDGTRLSIL.

The genes are TRBV6-5 and TRBJ2-3, with 9 bases fitting TRBD2. The germline gives CDR1 MNHEY, CDR2 SVGAGI. The V gene end was trimmed by 0 bases and the J gene end by 2 bases; junction bases not matched to a gene: 3. The CDR3 covers 16 residues. Here the CDR3 reads CASSYSPSGDTDTQYF. In nucleotides, the CDR3 is TGTGCCAGCAGTTACTCGCCTAGCGGGGACACAGATACGCAGTATTTT.

This clone was observed at least ten times. The rearrangement joins TRBV3-1 (or the pseudogene TRBV3-2) to TRBJ1-5; no reliable D call. The germline gives CDR1 LGHDT, CDR2 YNNKEL (reference sequence). The germline V and J ends were trimmed by 6 bases and 0 bases, with 6 bases remaining between them. The CDR3 loop spans 13 amino acids. This chain's CDR3 is CASRGHSNQPQHF. The CDR3 DNA follows: TGTGCCAGCAGGGGCCATAGCAATCAGCCCCAGCATTTT.

The J gene is TRBJ1-1, the V gene TRBV10-2; possibly TRBD1 for D (6 bases). Germline values: CDR1 WSHSY, CDR2 SAAADI. CDR3 length: 16 amino acids. V lost 6 bases, J lost 0 bases, and 17 bases lay in between. For the CDR3, the DNA is TGCGCCAGCAGCGAGGCACACAGGGTCCTGAACACTGAAGCTTTCTTT. Residues: CASSEAHRVLNTEAFF.

The chain joins TRBV5-1 to TRBJ1-2, with 10 bases aligning to TRBD1. CDR3 size: 14 residues. J was trimmed by 5 bases and V by 3 bases; bases with no gene match: 4. CDR1 and CDR2 (germline): SGHRS, YFSETQ. This CDR3 reads CASSSTGGGYGYTF. The CDR3 DNA sequence: TGCGCCAGCAGCTCGACAGGGGGCGGGTATGGCTACACCTTC.

This CDR3 is CASSDSLADEQFF. The CDR3, as DNA: TGTGCCAGCAGTGACTCACTAGCGGATGAGCAGTTCTTC. The V and J genes are TRBV6-4 and TRBJ2-1; TRBD2 agrees at 8 bases. The germline V gene has CDR1 MRHNA and CDR2 SNTAGT. V trimming: 0 bases; J trimming: 8 bases; junction bases outside the gene matches: 0. The CDR3 covers 13 residues.

This sequence joins TRBV24-1 and TRBJ1-2; no reliable D call. The CDR3 contains 13 residues. With 4 bases removed from V and 7 bases from J, the gap between germline ends came to 12 bases. Germline values: CDR1 KGHDR, CDR2 SFDVKD. CDR3 nucleotides: TGTGCCACCAGTGACCCAAATAGGAGTGGCTACACCTTC. Amino acids: CATSDPNRSGYTF.

The chain has TRBV2 and TRBJ2-7, with 9 bases matching TRBD1. The CDR3 extends over 15 amino acids. The germline V gene encodes CDR1 SNHLY and CDR2 FYNNEI. The junction had 11 bases not matched to a gene; V was cut back by 7 bases and J by 4 bases. Here the CDR3 DNA reads TGTGCCAGCAACGACCAGACAGGGGGAAGTTACGAGCAGTACTTC. Its protein is CASNDQTGGSYEQYF.

This chain links TRBV19 with TRBJ2-2, with D perhaps matching TRBD1 (6 bases). Germline values: CDR1 LNHDA, CDR2 SQIVND (reference sequence). V lost 0 bases and J 5 bases, leaving 16 bases between the germline ends. The CDR3 is 17 amino acids. CDR3 protein: CASSIDEGIQGTGELFF. The CDR3 region has the DNA TGTGCCAGTAGTATAGATGAAGGGATCCAGGGGACCGGGGAGCTGTTTTTT.